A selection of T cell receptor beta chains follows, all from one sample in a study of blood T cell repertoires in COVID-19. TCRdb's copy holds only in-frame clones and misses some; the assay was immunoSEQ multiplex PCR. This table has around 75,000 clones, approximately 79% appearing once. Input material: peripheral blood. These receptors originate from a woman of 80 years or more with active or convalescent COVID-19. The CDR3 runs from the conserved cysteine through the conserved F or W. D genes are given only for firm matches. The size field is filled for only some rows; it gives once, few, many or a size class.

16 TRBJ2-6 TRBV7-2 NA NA TGTGCCAGCAGCTATCAGGGACTCTCTGGGGCCAACGTCCTGACTTTC CASSYQGLSGANVLTF
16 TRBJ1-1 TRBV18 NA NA TGTGCCAGCTCACCAAACCCCAGGGCCCTGAACACTGAAGCTTTCTTT CASSPNPRALNTEAFF
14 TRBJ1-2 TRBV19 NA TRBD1 TGTGCCAGTAGTATACGGGACAGGGGCTATGGCTACACCTTC CASSIRDRGYGYTF
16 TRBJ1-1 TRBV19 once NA TGTGCCAGTAGTATGGGGGGAGTCGGTCGGGTCACTGAAGCTTTCTTT CASSMGGVGRVTEAFF
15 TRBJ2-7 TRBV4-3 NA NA TGCGCCAGCAGCCAAGAGCGAGTAGCCTCCTACGAGCAGTACTTC CASSQERVASYEQYF
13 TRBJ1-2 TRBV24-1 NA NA TGTGCCACCAGTGAGGGGGCGGTTCGGGGCTACACCTTC CATSEGAVRGYTF
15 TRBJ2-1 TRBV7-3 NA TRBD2 TGTGCCAGCAGCTTAATGCTAGCGGCTAACAATGAGCAGTTCTTC CASSLMLAANNEQFF
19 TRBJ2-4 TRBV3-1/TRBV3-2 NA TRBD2 TGTGCCAGCAGCGTAGATTTCGGGTGGGCTAGCGGGAGAAGGAACATTCAGTACTTC CASSVDFGWASGRRNIQYF
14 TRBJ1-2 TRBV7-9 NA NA TGTGCCAGCAGCTCCGGACTCGGTAGGGATGGCTACACCTTC CASSSGLGRDGYTF
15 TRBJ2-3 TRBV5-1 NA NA TGCGCCAGCAGGAAGACAGGAACCAGCACAGATACGCAGTATTTT CASRKTGTSTDTQYF
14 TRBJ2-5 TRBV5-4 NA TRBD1 TGTGCCAGCAGCAGACAGGGGGCACCGCAGACCCAGTACTTC CASSRQGAPQTQYF
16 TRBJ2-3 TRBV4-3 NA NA TGCGCCAGCAGCCCCTCCCGGGGAGATGGTACAGATACGCAGTATTTT CASSPSRGDGTDTQYF
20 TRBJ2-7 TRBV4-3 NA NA TGCGCCAGCAGCCAAGACGGAATTTCGGAGGGGACCCAGGATCCCTACGAGCAGTACTTC CASSQDGISEGTQDPYEQYF
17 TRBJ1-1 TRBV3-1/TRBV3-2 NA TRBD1 TGTGCCAGCAGCGCCCGGGACAGGGGAGTTGGCGGGTCTGAAGCTTTCTTT CASSARDRGVGGSEAFF
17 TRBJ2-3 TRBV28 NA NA TGTGCCAGCAGTCCCCTCCCCGGGAAGAAAGGGCTTAATACGCAGTATTTT CASSPLPGKKGLNTQYF
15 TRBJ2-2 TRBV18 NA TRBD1 TGTGCCAGCTCAGTGACAGGGGTAAACACCGGGGAGCTGTTTTTT CASSVTGVNTGELFF
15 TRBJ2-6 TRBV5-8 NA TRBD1 TGTGCCAGCAGCTTTACAGACAGGGAAACCAACGTCCTGACTTTC CASSFTDRETNVLTF
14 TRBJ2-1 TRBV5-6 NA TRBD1 TGTGCCAGCAGCGCCGGGACAGCCAACAATGAGCAGTTCTTC CASSAGTANNEQFF
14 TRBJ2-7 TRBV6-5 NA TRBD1 TGTGCCAGCAGAGCGACAGGGGGCAGGTACGAGCAGTACTTC CASRATGGRYEQYF
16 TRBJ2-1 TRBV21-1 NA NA TGTGCCAGCAGCAAAGCGGGAACAGGGGGCTACAATGAGCAGTTCTTC CASSKAGTGGYNEQFF
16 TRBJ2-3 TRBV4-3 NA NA TGCGCCAGCAGCCAAGATTGGAGGGGAGGCACAGATACGCAGTATTTT CASSQDWRGGTDTQYF
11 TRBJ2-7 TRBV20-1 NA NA TGCAGTGCTAGAGGGACAGACGAGCAGTACTTC CSARGTDEQYF
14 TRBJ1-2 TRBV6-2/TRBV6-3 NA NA TGTGCCAGCAGCGAGGCTGGTCGATCGTATGGCTACACCTTC CASSEAGRSYGYTF
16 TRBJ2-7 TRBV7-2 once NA TGTGCCAGCAGCTTAGCTTGGGACACCCGAACCTACGAGCAGTACTTC CASSLAWDTRTYEQYF
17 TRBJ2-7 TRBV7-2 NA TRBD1 TGTGCCAGCAGCCCCCGGCGGGCGGGACAGGGGGCCTACGAGCAGTACTTC CASSPRRAGQGAYEQYF
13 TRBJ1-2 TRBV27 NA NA TGTGCCAGCAGATCACATGGGGAGTATGGCTACACCTTC CASRSHGEYGYTF
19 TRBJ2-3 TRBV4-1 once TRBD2 TGCGCCAGCAGCCAAGAACGAATTATACTAGCGGGGAGCACAGATACGCAGTATTTT CASSQERIILAGSTDTQYF
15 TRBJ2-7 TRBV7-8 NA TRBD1 TGTGCCAGCAGCTTCCGGAGGACAGGGGTCAACGAGCAGTACTTC CASSFRRTGVNEQYF
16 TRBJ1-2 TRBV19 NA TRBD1 TGTGCCAGTAGTATGGCGGGCAGGGGGCGTAACTATGGCTACACCTTC CASSMAGRGRNYGYTF
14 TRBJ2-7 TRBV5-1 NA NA TGCGCCAGCAGCTTGGGTGGCGGTGTCCACGAGCAGTACTTC CASSLGGGVHEQYF
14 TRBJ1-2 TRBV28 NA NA TGTGCCAGCAGTTTAAACAGAGCTAACTATGGCTACACCTTC CASSLNRANYGYTF
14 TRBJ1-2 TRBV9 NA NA TGTGCCAGCAGCGCCTCGGGGGGGCTCTATGGCTACACCTTC CASSASGGLYGYTF
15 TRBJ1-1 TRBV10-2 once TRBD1 TGCGCCAGCAGTGATGGGACAGGGGCTAACACTGAAGCTTTCTTT CASSDGTGANTEAFF
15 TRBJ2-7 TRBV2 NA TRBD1 TGTGCCAGCAGAACCTCCGGGACAGTGTTGGGCGAGCAGTACTTC CASRTSGTVLGEQYF
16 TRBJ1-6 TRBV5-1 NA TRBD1 TGCGCCAGCGGAACCGGACAGGGACTCGGTAATTCACCCCTCCACTTT CASGTGQGLGNSPLHF
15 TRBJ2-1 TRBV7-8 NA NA TGTGCCAGCAGCTTAGTGGGGACAAATTCAAATGAGCAGTTCTTC CASSLVGTNSNEQFF
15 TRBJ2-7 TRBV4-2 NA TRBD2 TGTGCCAGCAGCCAATCAAGCGGGAGTACCTACGAGCAGTACTTC CASSQSSGSTYEQYF
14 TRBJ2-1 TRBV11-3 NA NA TGTGCCAGCAGCCGGAGCGTGCTTTACAATGAGCAGTTCTTC CASSRSVLYNEQFF
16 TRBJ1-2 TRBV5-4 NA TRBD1 TGTGCCAGCAGCCCCCGGGACAGGGGGCTTAGAAGTGGCTACACCTTC CASSPRDRGLRSGYTF
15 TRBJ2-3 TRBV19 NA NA TGTGCCAGTAGTATTACGGGAGTGAGCACAGATACGCAGTATTTT CASSITGVSTDTQYF
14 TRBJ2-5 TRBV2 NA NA TGTGCCAGCAGTGGAGACAGGATCCAAGAGACCCAGTACTTC CASSGDRIQETQYF
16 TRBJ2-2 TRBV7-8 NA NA TGTGCCAGCAGCTTACTTACGGGGGACCTCACCGGGGAGCTGTTTTTT CASSLLTGDLTGELFF
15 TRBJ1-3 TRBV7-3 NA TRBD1 TGTGCCAGCAGCCAGGGACAGAGCTCTGGAAACACCATATATTTT CASSQGQSSGNTIYF
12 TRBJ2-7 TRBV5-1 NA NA TGCGCCAGCAGCTTGGTCGGCTACGAGCAGTACTTC CASSLVGYEQYF
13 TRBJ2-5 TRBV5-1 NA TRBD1 TGCGCCAGCAGCTGGACAGGCCAAGAGACCCAGTACTTC CASSWTGQETQYF